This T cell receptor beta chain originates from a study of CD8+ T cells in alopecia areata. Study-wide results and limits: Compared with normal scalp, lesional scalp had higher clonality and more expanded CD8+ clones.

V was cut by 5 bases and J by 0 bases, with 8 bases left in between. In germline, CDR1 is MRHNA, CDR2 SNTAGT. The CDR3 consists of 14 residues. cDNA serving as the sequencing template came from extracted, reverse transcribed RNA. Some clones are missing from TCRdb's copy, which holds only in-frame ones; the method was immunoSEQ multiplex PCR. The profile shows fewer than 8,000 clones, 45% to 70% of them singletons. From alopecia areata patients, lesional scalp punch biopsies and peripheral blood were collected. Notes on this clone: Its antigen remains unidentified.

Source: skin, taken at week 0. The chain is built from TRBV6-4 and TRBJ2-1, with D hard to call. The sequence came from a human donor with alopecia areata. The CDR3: CASSWGSSYNEQFF. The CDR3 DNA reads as TGTGCCAGCAGTTGGGGATCCTCCTACAATGAGCAGTTCTTC.